A selection of T cell receptor beta chains follows, all from one sample in a study of response to subunit inactivated influenza vaccine. TCRdb re-called the RT-PCR reads with MiXCR, one entry per CDR3 protein. The repertoire holds 180,000 or so distinct CDR3 sequences, with 12% as singletons. A further study also used this sample, focusing on T cells expressing NK-cell markers.

Here the sequenced sample was CD8+ T cells sorted from PBMCs, taken 12 days after vaccination. Every receptor here comes from a man over 45 who received an inactivated influenza vaccine. Each CDR3 is given without its conserved first and last residue. The order of the fields is V gene, CDR3 protein.

>TRBV12-3/TRBV12-4
ASSLGQIEGDTQY
>TRBV6-2/TRBV6-3
ASSPTRVRLAGSGDEQF
>TRBV13
ASQSQVQGAAGELF
>TRBV10-2
ASSESRITEAF
>TRBV28
ASSLGTGGFNTEAF
>TRBV11-1
ASSFETRLAGFTDTQY
>TRBV5-6
ASSLETGRAHYGYT
>TRBV6-5
ASSYGGETYEQY
>TRBV12-3/TRBV12-4
ASSPGQGTTISYEQY
>TRBV21-1
ASSKGRELYGYT
>TRBV28
ASSLRGGQGNEQY
>TRBV20-1
SASPRSGKTYEQY
>TRBV12-3/TRBV12-4
ASSPQPPWESYEQY
>TRBV4-2
ASSQATGSSYEQY
>TRBV12-3/TRBV12-4
ASSKTEDQPQH
>TRBV5-5
ASSAWDSHSNQPQH
>TRBV7-2
ASSLASGSRGTGELF
>TRBV4-2
ASSQGAPLSYEQY
>TRBV12-2
ASRSLSHRVNYGYT
>TRBV4-3
ASSRAWGAIETQY
>TRBV27
ASSQGDSSSEAF
>TRBV11-2
ASSHVNREDGSYEQY
>TRBV10-3
AISEPGSSTDTQY
>TRBV7-2
ASSSTGTNEKLF
>TRBV30
AWSVRNNEQY
>TRBV20-1
SARGGQGAAYNEQF
>TRBV3-1
ASSQDGQGFYEQF
>TRBV5-5
ASSLVLAGGPYQETQY
>TRBV30
AWSLTGYEAF